Detailed here is one T cell receptor (beta chain). The target antigen is unknown. The V end lost 9 bases, the J end lost 2 bases, and 13 bases lay between the germline ends. The CDR3 loop spans 13 amino acids. The germline V gene encodes CDR1 SNHLY and CDR2 FYNNEI. These data belong to a study of PD-1 blockade in classical Hodgkin lymphoma. Study-level results: Newly diagnosed patients and complete responders had comparable diversity at baseline. By C4D1 there was a significant rise in CD4+ TCR diversity but not in CD8+ TCR diversity. Reported findings placed baseline TCR diversity lower in newly diagnosed patients (compared with healthy donors).

This table comes from immunoSEQ multiplex PCR, and its TCRdb copy is limited to in-frame clones, with some not included. Here the sample spans about 15,000 clones, approximately 84% being singletons. As for time point: cycle 4 day 1 (C4D1), after less than seven weeks of nivolumab. In every patient, relapse followed autologous stem cell transplantation, while exposure to brentuximab vedotin differed. It was by magnetic negative selection that CD4+ T cells were purified from thawed PBMCs. Best response was recorded as complete response, partial response or progressive disease. The sample here was CD4+ T cells from blood, taken before the fourth cycle of nivolumab. The receptor was derived from a human donor with classical Hodgkin lymphoma. The V gene is TRBV2, the J gene TRBJ1-1, with D unclear. The CDR3 bases are TGTGCCAGACGGAAAAATACCAACACTGAAGCTTTCTTT. Its translation: CARRKNTNTEAFF.